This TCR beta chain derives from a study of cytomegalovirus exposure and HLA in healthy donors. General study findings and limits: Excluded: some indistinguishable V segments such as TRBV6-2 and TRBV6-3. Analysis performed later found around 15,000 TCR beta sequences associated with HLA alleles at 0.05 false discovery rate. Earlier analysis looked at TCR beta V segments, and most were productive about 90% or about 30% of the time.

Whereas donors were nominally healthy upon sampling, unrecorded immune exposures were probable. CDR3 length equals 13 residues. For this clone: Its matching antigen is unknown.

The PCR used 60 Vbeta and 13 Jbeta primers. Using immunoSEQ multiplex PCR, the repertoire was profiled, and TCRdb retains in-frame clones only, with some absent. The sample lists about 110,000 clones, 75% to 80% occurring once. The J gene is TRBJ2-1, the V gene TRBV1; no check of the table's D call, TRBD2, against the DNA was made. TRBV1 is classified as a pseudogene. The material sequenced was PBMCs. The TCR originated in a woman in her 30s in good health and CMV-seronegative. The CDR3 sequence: CTSNQSLSHEQFF. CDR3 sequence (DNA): TGCACCAGCAACCAGAGTCTATCTCATGAGCAGTTCTTC.